This entry lists 2 T cell receptor beta chains sequenced from one sample in a study of T cells after yellow fever vaccination. TCRdb reprocessed the 5' RACE reads with MiXCR, giving one entry per CDR3 protein. This sample carries about 550,000 distinct CDR3 sequences, 15% to 20% of them seen once, and the ten largest clones take 13% to 15%. The starting material was PBMCs, obtained 15 days after the yellow fever booster vaccination. The receptor set was obtained from a man aged 25-45 years who received the YFV17D yellow fever vaccine.

This chain joins TRBV20-1 and TRBJ2-1; weak D call: TRBD2 (5 bases). Looked up from germline, CDR1 is DFQATT and CDR2 is SNEGSKA (reference sequence). Trimming cost V 3 bases and J 4 bases, with 19 bases left between them. This CDR3 is built from 16 residues. CDR3 region: CSASSGRGNPYNEQFF. The DNA for the CDR3 is TGCAGTGCTAGTTCTGGCCGAGGGAACCCTTACAATGAGCAGTTCTTC.

The gene calls are TRBV4-2 and TRBJ2-6; D unclear. Looked up from germline, CDR1 is LGHNA and CDR2 is YNFKEQ. Deletions cut 3 bases from V and 0 bases from J, with 12 bases between. The CDR3 has 17 amino acids. This CDR3 is CASSQGLRTSGANVLTF. CDR3 coding DNA: TGTGCCAGCAGCCAGGGGTTACGGACCTCTGGGGCCAACGTCCTGACTTTC.